Given below is one T cell receptor beta chain in context. No cognate antigen has been identified for it. Base qualities are not recorded, but no much larger clone differs from it by a single base. This sample was taken from a study of shared clonotypes between healthy human individuals (dated by TCRdb to between 2020 and 2021). Background on the whole study: A couple of women and a few men aged 18 to 49 years were included in the cohort. For each donor, CD4 naive and CD4 memory were each given three plates, CD8 naive was given two plates, and CD8 memory was given one plate. Blood TCR repertoires of five healthy adults were deeply sequenced to estimate repertoire size and the extent of clonotype sharing between individuals. To increase sequencing depth and limit assay-specific biases, different laboratories used diverse techniques to prepare libraries and sequence TCR repertoires. Leukapheresis yielded between about 0.94 and 9.5 billion PBMCs per donor. The paper's findings and limits, for the study overall: Sampling was restricted to blood, and TCR repertoires in tissue are likely to differ from TCR repertoires in blood. Naive subsets generally had larger estimated clonotype richness than memory subsets. Higher generation probabilities were observed for clonotypes shared by all four sorted-subset donors than for non-shared clonotypes. The genetic and exposure-history diversity represented was limited by the small number of donors. Based on pairwise subsampling, the degree of clonotype sharing among donors was expected to be affected by sequencing depth. Incomplete sequencing was indicated by rarefaction of sorted-subset datasets, despite the large sequencing depth. When a handful of donors were compared, the shared fraction of clonotypes was about 5.4% for naive CD4, 3% to 4% for naive CD8, 2% to 2.5% for memory CD4, and 0.4% for memory CD8.

CD8 naive samples were CD45RO-negative cells positively selected for CCR7, giving a CD45RA+CCR7+ population that excluded TemRA cells. Donors were healthy HIV-negative adults with no recently reported acute infections or vaccinations. Every donor was a Caucasian adult residing in Nashville, Tennessee, USA. Blood was collected by leukapheresis, and PBMCs were isolated by Ficoll-Histopaque density gradient centrifugation and then cryopreserved in liquid nitrogen vapor phase. Analytical flow cytometry was used to check the purity and quantity of each magnetically sorted T cell population. Genomic DNA was isolated from each sorted fraction and quantified by UV absorbance on a Nanodrop 2000c. TCR CDR3 regions were amplified from genomic DNA by multiplex PCR using the deep immunoSEQ assay. For each cell subset, the extracted genomic DNA was distributed evenly across all wells of several immunoSEQ 96-well plates, and each plate served as one replicate. For sorted subsets, 150 to 250 ng genomic DNA, equal to 30,000 to 35,000 T cell genomes, was loaded into each replicate PCR. Purified libraries were measured with a Qubit 3.0 fluorometer, size-checked on a Bioanalyzer 2100, and measured again with the KAPA Library Quantification kit. Every immunoSEQ 96-well plate was sequenced on a separate single-read 150-cycle Illumina NextSeq 550 flow cell. In the paper's pipeline: Because the immunoSEQ output held only junctional sequences and lacked quality scores, the filtering could not match the filtering applied to full-length reads. Sequences were annotated with PyIR, a Python wrapper for IgBLAST v1.9, and V/J genes and CDR3 were assigned using IMGT germline references. Reads were filtered out if the reads had weak V/J assignments (E-value above 1e-6), no CDR3, stop codons, out-of-frame junctions, or ambiguous translated residues. V3J clonotypes were defined by identical inferred V gene, J gene, and CDR3 amino acid sequence. Percentage overlap between repertoires was computed as shared unique clonotypes divided by the size of the smaller repertoire. Repertoire richness was assessed with RTK rarefaction, the Chao1 estimator, and Recon v2.1 estimates of unobserved clonotypes. Generation probabilities were computed with OLGA for all TCRbeta clonotypes obtained by the gDNA method from a handful of donors. TCRdb holds this immuneACCESS table with in-frame rearrangements only. Some clones are missing; in checked studies, unresolved V genes explain under half, and the rest has no known cause. V and J calls and clone size come straight from that table; D and trimming were deduced from the DNA. The sample yields about 1,900,000 clones; roughly 94% were counted once. 1.2% of the sample rests with the top ten.

V loses 0 bases at its end and J loses 2 bases; junction bases beyond the gene matches: 5. From its cysteine to its phenylalanine, the CDR3 spans 16 amino acids. The read is trimmed to its CDR3 DNA, 48 bases read in frame from base 1. CDR1 and CDR2, per the germline V gene, are SGDLS and YYNGEE. This receptor was identified in a man between 18 and 35 years old in good health. Sequences were obtained from naive CD8+ T cells sorted from blood. The cell subset or site label corresponds to: CD45RA+CCR7+. This chain is built from TRBV9 and TRBJ2-1; 7 middle bases align to TRBD1. The DNA sequence follows: TGTGCCAGCAGCGTAGCTGTGACAGGGACCTACAATGAGCAGTTCTTC. This translates into CASSVAVTGTYNEQFF.